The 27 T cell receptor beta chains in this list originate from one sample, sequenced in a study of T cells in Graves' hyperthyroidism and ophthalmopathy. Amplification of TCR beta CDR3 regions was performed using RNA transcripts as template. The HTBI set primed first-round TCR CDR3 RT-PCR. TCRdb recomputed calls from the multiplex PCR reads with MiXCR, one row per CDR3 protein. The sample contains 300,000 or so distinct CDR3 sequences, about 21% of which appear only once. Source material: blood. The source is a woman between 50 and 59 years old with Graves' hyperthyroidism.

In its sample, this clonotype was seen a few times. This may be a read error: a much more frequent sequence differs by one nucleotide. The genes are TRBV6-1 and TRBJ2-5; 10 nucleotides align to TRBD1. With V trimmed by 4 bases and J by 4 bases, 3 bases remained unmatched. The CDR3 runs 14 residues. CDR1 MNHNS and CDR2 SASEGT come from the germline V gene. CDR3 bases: TGTGCCAGCAGTGTGGGACAGGGGTTAGAGACCCAGTACTTC. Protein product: CASSVGQGLETQYF.

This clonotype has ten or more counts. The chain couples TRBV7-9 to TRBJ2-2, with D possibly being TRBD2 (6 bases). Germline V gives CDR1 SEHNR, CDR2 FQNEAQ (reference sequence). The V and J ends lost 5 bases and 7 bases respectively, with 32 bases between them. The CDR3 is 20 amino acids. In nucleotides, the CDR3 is TGTGCCAGCAGCCCCCTTAATTGGTGGGGAGGTCGCACGTCCGGCGGGGAGCTGTTTTTT. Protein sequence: CASSPLNWWGGRTSGGELFF.

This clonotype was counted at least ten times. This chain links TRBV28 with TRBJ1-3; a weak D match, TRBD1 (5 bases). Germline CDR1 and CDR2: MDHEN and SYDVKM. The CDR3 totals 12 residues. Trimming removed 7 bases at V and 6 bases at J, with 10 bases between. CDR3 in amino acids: CASTKQENTIYF. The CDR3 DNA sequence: TGTGCCAGCACTAAACAGGAAAACACCATATATTTT.

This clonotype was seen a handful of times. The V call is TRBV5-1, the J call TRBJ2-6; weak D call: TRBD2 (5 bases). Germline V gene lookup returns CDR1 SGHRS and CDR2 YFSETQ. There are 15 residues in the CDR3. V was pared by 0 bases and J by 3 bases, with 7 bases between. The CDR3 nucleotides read TGCGCCAGCAGCTTGGAGGGAGATGGGGCCAACGTCCTGACTTTC. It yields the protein CASSLEGDGANVLTF.

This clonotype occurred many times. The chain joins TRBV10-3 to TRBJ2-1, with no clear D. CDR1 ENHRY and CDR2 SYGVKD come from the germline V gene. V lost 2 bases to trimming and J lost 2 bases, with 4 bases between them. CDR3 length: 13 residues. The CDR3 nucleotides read TGTGCCATCAGTGAGCCCACCTACAATGAGCAGTTCTTC. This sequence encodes CAISEPTYNEQFF.

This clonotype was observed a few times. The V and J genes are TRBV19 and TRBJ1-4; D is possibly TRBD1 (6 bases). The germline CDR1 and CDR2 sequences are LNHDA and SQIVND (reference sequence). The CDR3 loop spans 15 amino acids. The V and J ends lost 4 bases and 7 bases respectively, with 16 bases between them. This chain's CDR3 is CASSTGGRGGEKLFF. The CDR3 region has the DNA TGTGCCAGTAGTACCGGGGGCCGTGGGGGTGAAAAACTGTTTTTT.

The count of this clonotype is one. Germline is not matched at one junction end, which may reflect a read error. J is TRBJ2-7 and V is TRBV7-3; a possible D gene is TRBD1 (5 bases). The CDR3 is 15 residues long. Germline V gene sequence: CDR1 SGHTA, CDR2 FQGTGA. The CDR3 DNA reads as TGTGCCAGCAGCCCAGGATCAGACAGTACCTACGAGCGGTACTTC. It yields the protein CASSPGSDSTYERYF. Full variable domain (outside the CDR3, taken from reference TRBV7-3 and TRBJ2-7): GAGVSQTPSNKVTEKGKYVELRCDPISGHTALYWYRQSLGQGPEFLIYFQGTGAADDSGLPNDRFFAVRPEGSVSTLKIQRTERGDSAVYLCASSPGSDSTYERYFGPGTRLTVT.

The CDR3 here is CASTNPPEYEQYF. The CDR3 DNA follows: TGTGCCAGCACCAACCCCCCCGAGTACGAGCAGTACTTC. The chain joins TRBV12-3 or TRBV12-4 to TRBJ2-7; D is uncertain. V dropped 7 bases and J dropped 4 bases, with 14 bases sitting between them. The CDR3 loop spans 13 amino acids.

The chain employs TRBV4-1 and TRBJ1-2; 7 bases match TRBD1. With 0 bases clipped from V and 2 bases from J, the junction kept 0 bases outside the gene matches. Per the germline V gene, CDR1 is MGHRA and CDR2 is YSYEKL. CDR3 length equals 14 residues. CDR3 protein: CASSQETGNYGYTF. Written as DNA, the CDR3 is TGCGCCAGCAGCCAAGAGACAGGGAACTATGGCTACACCTTC.

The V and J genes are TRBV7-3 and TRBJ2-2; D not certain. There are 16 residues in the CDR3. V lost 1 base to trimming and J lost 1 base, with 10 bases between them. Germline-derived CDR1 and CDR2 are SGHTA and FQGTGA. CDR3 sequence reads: CASSLMAGKNTGELFF. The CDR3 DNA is TGTGCCAGCAGCTTAATGGCCGGAAAGAACACCGGGGAGCTGTTTTTT.

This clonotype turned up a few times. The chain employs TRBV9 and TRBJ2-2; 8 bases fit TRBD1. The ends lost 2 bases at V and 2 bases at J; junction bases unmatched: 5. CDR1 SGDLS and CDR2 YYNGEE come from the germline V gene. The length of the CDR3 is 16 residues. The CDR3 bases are TGTGCCAGCAGCGTCTCCGGACAGGGTAACACCGGGGAGCTGTTTTTT. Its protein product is CASSVSGQGNTGELFF.

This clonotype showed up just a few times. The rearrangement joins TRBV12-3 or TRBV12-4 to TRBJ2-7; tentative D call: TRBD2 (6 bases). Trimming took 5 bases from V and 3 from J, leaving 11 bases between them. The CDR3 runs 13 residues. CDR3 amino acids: CASSTGLRYEQYF. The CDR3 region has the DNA TGTGCCAGCAGTACGGGACTCCGCTACGAGCAGTACTTC.

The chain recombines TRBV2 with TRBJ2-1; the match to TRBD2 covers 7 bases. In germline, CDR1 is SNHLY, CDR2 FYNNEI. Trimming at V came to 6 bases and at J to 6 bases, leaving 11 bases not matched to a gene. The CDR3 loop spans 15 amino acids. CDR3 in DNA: TGTGCCAGCAGCCTGAGCGGGACTGGGGGCAATGAGCAGTTCTTC. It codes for CASSLSGTGGNEQFF.

CDR3 sequence: CASSLFLVAGALETQYF. CDR3 sequence (DNA): TGTGCCAGCAGCTTGTTCTTGGTAGCGGGAGCTTTGGAGACCCAGTACTTC. V and J are TRBV5-6 and TRBJ2-5, with 9 bases lining up with TRBD2. This CDR3 region has 17 residues. The germline V gene encodes CDR1 SGHDT and CDR2 YYEEEE. Trimming at V came to 1 base and at J to 5 bases, leaving 12 bases not matched to a gene.

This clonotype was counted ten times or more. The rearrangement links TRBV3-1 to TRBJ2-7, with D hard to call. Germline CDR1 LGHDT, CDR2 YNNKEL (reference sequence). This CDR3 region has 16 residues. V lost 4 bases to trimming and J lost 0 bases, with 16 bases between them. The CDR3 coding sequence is TGTGCCAGCAGCCCGATGTGGGCCTCAAGCTCCTACGAGCAGTACTTC. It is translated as CASSPMWASSSYEQYF.

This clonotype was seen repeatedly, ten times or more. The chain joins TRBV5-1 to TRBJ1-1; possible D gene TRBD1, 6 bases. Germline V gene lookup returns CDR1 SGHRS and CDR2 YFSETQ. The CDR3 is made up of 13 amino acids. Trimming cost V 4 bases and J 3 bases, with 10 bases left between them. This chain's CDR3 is CASSKQGYTEAFF. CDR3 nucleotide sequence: TGCGCCAGCAGCAAACAGGGATACACTGAAGCTTTCTTT.

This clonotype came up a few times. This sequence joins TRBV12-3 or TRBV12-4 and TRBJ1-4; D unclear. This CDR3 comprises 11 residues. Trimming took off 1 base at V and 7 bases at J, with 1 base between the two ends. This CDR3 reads CASSLVEKLFF. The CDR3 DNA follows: TGTGCCAGCAGTTTAGTTGAAAAACTGTTTTTT.

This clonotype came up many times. The CDR3, as DNA: TGTGCCAGCAGATCAACCGGGACAGCCTACGAGCAGTACTTC. This translates into CASRSTGTAYEQYF. The chain combines TRBV6-1 with TRBJ2-7; 7 bases are shared with TRBD1. The J segment lost 2 bases and the V segment lost 6 bases, leaving 7 bases of the junction unmatched. Germline CDR1 is MNHNS and CDR2 is SASEGT. This CDR3 comprises 14 residues.

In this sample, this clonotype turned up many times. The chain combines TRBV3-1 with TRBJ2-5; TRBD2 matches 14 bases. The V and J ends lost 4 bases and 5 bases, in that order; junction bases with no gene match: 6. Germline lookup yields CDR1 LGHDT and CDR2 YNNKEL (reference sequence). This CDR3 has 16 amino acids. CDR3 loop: CASSPRGLAGVETQYF. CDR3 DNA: TGTGCCAGCAGCCCTAGGGGACTAGCGGGAGTGGAGACCCAGTACTTC.

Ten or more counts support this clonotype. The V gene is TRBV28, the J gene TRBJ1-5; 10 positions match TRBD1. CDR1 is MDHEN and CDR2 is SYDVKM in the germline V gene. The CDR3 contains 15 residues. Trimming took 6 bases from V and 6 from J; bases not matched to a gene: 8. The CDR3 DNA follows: TGTGCCAGCAGACCCCGGGACAGGGGTACTCAGCCCCAGCATTTT. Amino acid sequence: CASRPRDRGTQPQHF.

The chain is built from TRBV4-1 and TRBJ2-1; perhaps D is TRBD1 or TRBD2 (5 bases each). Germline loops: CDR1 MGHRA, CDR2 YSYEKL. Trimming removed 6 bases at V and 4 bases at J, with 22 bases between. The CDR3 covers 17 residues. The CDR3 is CASRPAAGEKGYNEQFF. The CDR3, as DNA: TGCGCCAGCAGGCCGGCGGCCGGGGAAAAGGGGTACAATGAGCAGTTCTTC.

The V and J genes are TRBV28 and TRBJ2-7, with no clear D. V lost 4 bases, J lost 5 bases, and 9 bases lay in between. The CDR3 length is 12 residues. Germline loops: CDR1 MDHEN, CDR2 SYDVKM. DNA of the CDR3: TGTGCCAGCAGTTCCCTGAGCGACGAGCAGTACTTC. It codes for CASSSLSDEQYF.

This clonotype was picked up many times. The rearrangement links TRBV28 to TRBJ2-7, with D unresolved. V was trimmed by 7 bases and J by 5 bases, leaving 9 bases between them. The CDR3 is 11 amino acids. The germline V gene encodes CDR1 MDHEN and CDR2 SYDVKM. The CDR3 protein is CASTYGHEQYF. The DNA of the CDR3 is TGTGCCAGCACCTATGGCCACGAGCAGTACTTC.

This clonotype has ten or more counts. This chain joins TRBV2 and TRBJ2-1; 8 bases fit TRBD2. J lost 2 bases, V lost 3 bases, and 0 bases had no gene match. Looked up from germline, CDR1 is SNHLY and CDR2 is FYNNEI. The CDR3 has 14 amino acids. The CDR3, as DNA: TGTGCCAGCAGTGAGGGACTAGCCTACAATGAGCAGTTCTTC. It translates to CASSEGLAYNEQFF.

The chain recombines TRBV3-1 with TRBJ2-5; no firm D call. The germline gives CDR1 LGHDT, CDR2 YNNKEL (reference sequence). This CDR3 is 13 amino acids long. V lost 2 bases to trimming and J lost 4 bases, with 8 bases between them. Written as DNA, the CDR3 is TGTGCCAGCAGCCAAATGGACGGAGAGACCCAGTACTTC. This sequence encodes CASSQMDGETQYF.

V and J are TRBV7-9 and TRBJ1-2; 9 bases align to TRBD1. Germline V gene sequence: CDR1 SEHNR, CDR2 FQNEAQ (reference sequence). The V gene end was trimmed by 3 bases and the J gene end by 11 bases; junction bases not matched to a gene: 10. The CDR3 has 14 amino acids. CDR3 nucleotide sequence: TGTGCCAGCAGCTTCGGGACAGGGAGGTTGGAGTACACCTTC. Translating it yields CASSFGTGRLEYTF.

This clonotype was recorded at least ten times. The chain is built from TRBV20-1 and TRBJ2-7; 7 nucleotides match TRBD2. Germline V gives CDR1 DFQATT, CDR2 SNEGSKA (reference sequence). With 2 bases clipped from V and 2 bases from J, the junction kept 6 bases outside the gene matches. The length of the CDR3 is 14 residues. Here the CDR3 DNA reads TGCAGTGCTAGAAGCGGGGCTAGCGCCTACGAGCAGTACTTC. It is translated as CSARSGASAYEQYF.